This T cell receptor beta chain stems from a study of blood T cell repertoires in COVID-19. Study in general: The study drew acute and convalescent COVID-19 samples from the United States, Italy and Spain. Nucleic acid was either cDNA or gDNA, and it came from T cells, B-cell-depleted T cells, or PBMCs.

Original data processing: Estimation of nucleated cell counts relied on the amplification of reference gene primers. The method was immunoSEQ multiplex PCR; TCRdb's version includes in-frame clones alone and lacks a portion of them. That table is the source of V, J and clone size, and D and trimming were worked out from the DNA. The profile shows approximately 300,000 clones, roughly 90% of them singletons. This CDR3 is built from 15 residues. The V segment lost 0 bases and the J segment 3 bases; nucleotides outside the gene matches: 4. Germline CDR1 is SEHNR and CDR2 is FQNEAQ (reference sequence). One Seattle source followed patients from active infection through their disease course.

The chain couples TRBV7-9 to TRBJ1-1; 7 bases match TRBD1. The sample taken for sequencing was peripheral blood. The clonotype was recovered from a woman between 25 and 40 years old with COVID-19, enrolled during active disease. The CDR3 DNA follows: TGTGCCAGCAGCTTAGCCGGGACAGAGGACACTGAAGCTTTCTTT. As protein: CASSLAGTEDTEAFF.